The sequence of this TCR beta chain was determined in a study of blood T cells in healthy people across ages. Looked up from germline, CDR1 is SGHRS and CDR2 is YFSETQ. V lost 0 bases and J lost 5, with 15 bases in between. This CDR3 has 15 residues. Roughly 10 milliliters of peripheral blood were drawn from each donor. This clonotype has a count of ten or more. A second about 6 to 12 cycle PCR used barcoded and J-beta primers. With 12 random nucleotides, a template-switch adaptor tagged each individual cDNA molecule. All samples yielded 2.5 million or more CDR3-containing paired-end reads. TCRdb passed the 5' RACE reads through MiXCR, listing each CDR3 protein once. The sample holds hundreds of thousands of distinct CDR3 sequences, 55% to 65% seen once.

This sequence joins TRBV5-1 and TRBJ2-7; tentatively, D is TRBD1 or TRBD2 (5 bases each). Sequencing input: blood. The receptor was isolated from a man in his thirties or forties in good health. The CDR3 spells CASSLEGPGTDEQYF. In DNA form, the CDR3 reads TGCGCCAGCAGCTTGGAGGGGCCGGGAACGGACGAGCAGTACTTC. The full variable domain, rest sourced from reference TRBV5-1 and TRBJ2-7, is KAGVTQTPRYLIKTRGQQVTLSCSPISGHRSVSWYQQTPGQGLQFLFEYFSETQRNKGNFPGRFSGRQFSNSRSEMNVSTLELGDSALYLCASSLEGPGTDEQYFGPGTRLTVT.